The sequence of this TCR beta chain was determined in a study of cytomegalovirus exposure and HLA in healthy donors. The wider study: Within the Caucasian-associated ancestry cluster were around 80% of the roughly 400 genotyped donors.

The ends were cut back, 1 base at V and 6 bases at J, with 10 bases in the middle. Germline assignment: CDR1 SGHTA and CDR2 FQGNSA. The CDR3 loop spans 14 amino acids. In the case of this clone: Its antigen is not identified.

13 Jbeta primers and 60 Vbeta primers were used for the PCR. Assay: immunoSEQ multiplex PCR; the TCRdb copy retains only in-frame clones and omits some. The table records about 140,000 clones, more than 75% of them present only once. When sampled, the donors appeared nominally healthy, though they likely had unrecorded immune exposures. Findings of the study overall: A later analysis linked a missense DCLRE1C variant to TCR beta V- and J-gene trimming. TCR beta chains numbering about 160 were designated cytomegalovirus-associated.

The chain carries TRBV7-2 and TRBJ1-5; no clear D. The sample was PBMCs. The TCR was taken from a woman aged 30 to 39 in good health and CMV-seronegative. CDR3 sequence: CASSLEIRGQPQHF. CDR3 coding DNA: TGTGCCAGCAGCTTAGAGATAAGAGGTCAGCCCCAGCATTTT. Full variable domain (rest looked up from reference TRBV7-2 and TRBJ1-5): GAGVSQSPSNKVTEKGKDVELRCDPISGHTALYWYRQSLGQGLEFLIYFQGNSAPDKSGLPSDRFSAERTGGSVSTLTIQRTQQEDSAVYLCASSLEIRGQPQHFGDGTRLSIL.